These T cell receptor beta chains were read from a single sample in a study of blood T cells in healthy people across ages. From the 5' RACE reads, TCRdb called clonotypes with MiXCR, one entry per CDR3 protein. The sample has under 950,000 distinct CDR3 sequences; 20% to 25% are singletons. The sequenced material came from blood. Every receptor here comes from a man between 65 and 85 years old in good health. Both conserved end residues are part of each CDR3. The D gene is left open where the match is weak. Rows give clone size only sometimes, using once, few, many, or a class for an expanded clone.

>NA|TRBV2|few|TRBJ2-2
TGTGCCAGCAGTGAAGAACAGGCGGGCACCGGGGAGCTGTTTTTT
CASSEEQAGTGELFF
>NA|TRBV7-9|many|TRBJ2-5
TGTGCCAGCAGCCGGGATCAAGAGACCCAGTACTTC
CASSRDQETQYF
>NA|TRBV7-2|few|TRBJ2-7
TGTGCCAGCAGCACCAGCAGACAGTTCTACGAGCAGTACTTC
CASSTSRQFYEQYF
>NA|TRBV23-1|NA|TRBJ1-2
TGCGCCAGCACTCAATGGATGACACAAGATAGCGATAACTATGGCTACACCTTC
CASTQWMTQDSDNYGYTF
>TRBD2|TRBV7-3|NA|TRBJ2-1
TGTGCCAGCAGCTCGATTAGCGGGAGTGACAATGAGCAGTTCTTC
CASSSISGSDNEQFF
>TRBD2|TRBV7-9|few|TRBJ2-7
TGTGCCAGCAGTGCTGGACCGGGGGGTACTTTGTACGAGCAGTACTTC
CASSAGPGGTLYEQYF
>NA|TRBV9|NA|TRBJ1-2
TGTGCCAGCGGGGGGAGTAGCAGAGGCTACACCTTC
CASGGSSRGYTF
>NA|TRBV7-9|few|TRBJ2-3
TGTGCCAGCGTGGGGAAGGCATGGGATACGCAGTATTTT
CASVGKAWDTQYF
>NA|TRBV6-6|few|TRBJ1-1
TGTGCCAGCACCAATACCCGCCTGGTAGGAGACACTGAAGCTTTCTTT
CASTNTRLVGDTEAFF
>NA|TRBV11-3|NA|TRBJ2-4
TGTGCCAGCAGCCCCTCCGGCTTTCGGATTCAGTACTTC
CASSPSGFRIQYF
>NA|TRBV20-1|NA|TRBJ2-6
TGCAGTGCTATACCCGGGGAGCGCTCTGGGGCCAACGTCCTGACTTTC
CSAIPGERSGANVLTF
>NA|TRBV4-3|NA|TRBJ2-1
TGCGCCAGCAGCCAAGAAGAGGCCCTTGGGGTTTACAATGAGCAGTTCTTC
CASSQEEALGVYNEQFF
>TRBD1|TRBV5-1|few|TRBJ1-2
TGCGCCAGCAGCTTGGACAGGGGGTTCCTTAACTATGGCTACACCTTC
CASSLDRGFLNYGYTF
>NA|TRBV6-5|NA|TRBJ2-1
TGTGCCAGCAGTACGACCCTCGTTATGAATGAGCAGTTCTTC
CASSTTLVMNEQFF
>NA|TRBV5-1|few|TRBJ2-7
TGCGCCAGCAGCTTGGTCGTCGCCGGGGACTCCTACGAGCAGTACTTC
CASSLVVAGDSYEQYF
>NA|TRBV24-1|NA|TRBJ2-1
TGTGCCACCAGTGATTTTACTAGAGGTGAGCAGTTCTTC
CATSDFTRGEQFF
>TRBD1|TRBV6-1|NA|TRBJ1-5
TGTGCCAGCAGTGGCTCGACAGGGTCTCAGCCCCAGCATTTT
CASSGSTGSQPQHF
>NA|TRBV11-2|NA|TRBJ1-1
TGTGCCAGCAGCTTAGGAGGGGGGGACACTGAAGCTTTCTTT
CASSLGGGDTEAFF
>TRBD2|TRBV6-5|NA|TRBJ2-4
TGTGACAGTTCAGCGGGAGGTGCCAAAAACATTCAGTACTTC
CDSSAGGAKNIQYF
>NA|TRBV3-1|few|TRBJ2-2
TGTGCCAGCAGCCAAGTTATCCAGACCGGGGAGCTGTTTTTT
CASSQVIQTGELFF
>TRBD1|TRBV29-1|many|TRBJ1-2
TGCAGCGTTGACAGGCAGGGGGCGCCTTATGGCTACACCTTC
CSVDRQGAPYGYTF
>NA|TRBV7-6|few|TRBJ2-3
TGTGCCAGCAGTCCGAGGACAGCCACAGATACGCAGTATTTT
CASSPRTATDTQYF
>NA|TRBV5-1|many|TRBJ1-5
TGCGCCAGCAGGCTCGACGGAGATCAGCCCCAGCATTTT
CASRLDGDQPQHF
>NA|TRBV7-9|many|TRBJ2-1
TGTGCCAGCAGCTCCAGCGAAACTTCCTACAATGAGCAGTTCTTC
CASSSSETSYNEQFF
>NA|TRBV28|few|TRBJ2-5
TGTGCCAGCAGTTATTTCAGAACCATTAATCAAGAAGAGACCCAGTACTTC
CASSYFRTINQEETQYF
>NA|TRBV12-3/TRBV12-4|NA|TRBJ2-7
TGTGCCAGCAAACCGGGCCATTCCTACGAGCAGTACTTC
CASKPGHSYEQYF
>NA|TRBV2|many|TRBJ1-5
TGTGCCAGCAGTGAAGGGGTCAGGACGGGGCAGCCCCAGCATTTT
CASSEGVRTGQPQHF
>NA|TRBV5-5|few|TRBJ1-2
TGTGCCAGCAGCTTGGGCAGGGCCGACTATGGCTACACCTTC
CASSLGRADYGYTF
>TRBD1|TRBV28|few|TRBJ2-5
TGTGCCAGCAGTTCCACGTCGACAGGGGGGGAGACCCAGTACTTC
CASSSTSTGGETQYF
>TRBD2|TRBV7-7|NA|TRBJ2-3
TGTGCTAGCAGCGCTAGCGGGAGCGCAGATACGCAGTATTTT
CASSASGSADTQYF
>NA|TRBV12-3/TRBV12-4|few|TRBJ2-7
TGTGCCAGCAGTTCTCGACCCGTCTACGAGCAGTACTTC
CASSSRPVYEQYF
>NA|TRBV28|NA|TRBJ2-7
TGTGCCAGCAGTTTAGTTTGGGGGGGCGCTTCCTACGAGCAGTACTTC
CASSLVWGGASYEQYF
>TRBD1|TRBV19|few|TRBJ1-2
TGTGCCAGTAGCCCAGGGGGCAGGTATGGCTACACCTTC
CASSPGGRYGYTF
>TRBD2|TRBV6-6|NA|TRBJ2-7
TGTGCCAGCAGTTACGGTAGCGGGGTCTCCTACGAGCAGTACTTC
CASSYGSGVSYEQYF
>NA|TRBV24-1|NA|TRBJ1-5
TGTGCCACCATGCAGGGCGTTAGCAATCAGCCCCAGCATTTT
CATMQGVSNQPQHF
>TRBD2|TRBV25-1|few|TRBJ2-5
TGTGCCAGCAGTGACCCCCGACTAGCGGGGGTTCGAGAGACCCAGTACTTC
CASSDPRLAGVRETQYF
>TRBD2|TRBV5-6|many|TRBJ2-5
TGTGCCAGCAGCTTGGTGCTTGGCGGGGGGACCCTAGAGACCCAGTACTTC
CASSLVLGGGTLETQYF